This is a list of T cell receptor beta chains from one sample in a study of T-cell memory formation after mild COVID-19. Each CDR3 protein gets one entry after TCRdb re-called the 5' RACE reads with MiXCR. The repertoire includes approximately 480,000 distinct CDR3 sequences, approximately 18% of them detected once, and about 12% sits in the top ten. The sequenced sample consisted of PBMCs or a T cell subset sorted from them (not recorded which). The receptor source for this set is an adult woman who had mild COVID-19 (a few samples of this study predate the infection). Cell type and time point are not known. Both conserved end residues are part of each CDR3. Fields, in order: D gene, clone size, J gene, V gene, CDR3 protein, CDR3 DNA. The D gene is left open where the match is weak. Clone size is given for some rows only: seen once, a few or many times, or a class if the clone is expanded.

D: TRBD1
size: few
J: TRBJ2-1
V: TRBV29-1
CDR3: CSASDRGRIDEQFF
DNA: TGCAGCGCCTCCGACAGGGGGCGGATAGATGAGCAGTTCTTC

D: TRBD1
size: NA
J: TRBJ2-5
V: TRBV18
CDR3: CASSPPGQGKLETQYF
DNA: TGTGCCAGCTCACCACCGGGACAGGGGAAGTTGGAGACCCAGTACTTC

D: NA
size: few
J: TRBJ2-2
V: TRBV18
CDR3: CASSPAKGTGELFF
DNA: TGTGCCAGCTCACCTGCAAAGGGGACCGGGGAGCTGTTTTTT

D: TRBD2
size: many
J: TRBJ2-7
V: TRBV7-9
CDR3: CASSPGLAASYEQYF
DNA: TGTGCCAGCAGCCCAGGACTAGCGGCCTCCTACGAGCAGTACTTC

D: NA
size: many
J: TRBJ2-1
V: TRBV24-1
CDR3: CATSIGGSYNEQFF
DNA: TGTGCCACCAGTATAGGGGGGTCCTACAATGAGCAGTTCTTC

D: NA
size: NA
J: TRBJ2-1
V: TRBV20-1
CDR3: CSARDLGASYNEQFF
DNA: TGCAGTGCTAGAGATCTCGGGGCGTCCTACAATGAGCAGTTCTTC

D: NA
size: NA
J: TRBJ1-5
V: TRBV18
CDR3: CASSPAGHNQPQHF
DNA: TGTGCCAGCTCACCAGCGGGACATAATCAGCCCCAGCATTTT

D: TRBD1
size: NA
J: TRBJ2-6
V: TRBV7-6
CDR3: CASSLLWTGRGRANVLTF
DNA: TGTGCCAGCAGCTTATTGTGGACAGGCCGGGGAAGGGCCAACGTCCTGACTTTC

D: NA
size: NA
J: TRBJ1-1
V: TRBV6-6
CDR3: CASLPVEGMNTEAFF
DNA: TGTGCCAGCCTACCCGTTGAGGGGATGAACACTGAAGCTTTCTTT

D: NA
size: NA
J: TRBJ2-3
V: TRBV5-5
CDR3: CASSSRDGFTDTQYF
DNA: TGTGCCAGCAGCTCCCGGGACGGATTCACAGATACGCAGTATTTT

D: TRBD2
size: NA
J: TRBJ2-7
V: TRBV18
CDR3: CASSPLSGHEQYF
DNA: TGTGCCAGCTCACCACTTAGCGGGCACGAGCAGTACTTC

D: NA
size: few
J: TRBJ1-5
V: TRBV5-1
CDR3: CASSVEPGPNQPQHF
DNA: TGCGCCAGCAGCGTCGAACCGGGACCCAATCAGCCCCAGCATTTT

D: NA
size: once
J: TRBJ2-5
V: TRBV2
CDR3: CASSERGGGVETQYF
DNA: TGTGCCAGCAGTGAGAGGGGGGGAGGTGTGGAGACCCAGTACTTC

D: TRBD2
size: NA
J: TRBJ2-7
V: TRBV7-9
CDR3: CASSPAGGPVSYEQYF
DNA: TGTGCCAGCAGCCCGGCGGGGGGGCCGGTATCCTACGAGCAGTACTTC

D: NA
size: few
J: TRBJ2-7
V: TRBV3-1
CDR3: CASSRTSSLSYEQYF
DNA: TGTGCCAGCAGCCGCACTAGTTCTCTCTCCTACGAGCAGTACTTC

D: NA
size: NA
J: TRBJ1-2
V: TRBV10-3
CDR3: CAISEGHGVYGYTF
DNA: TGTGCCATCAGTGAGGGACACGGGGTCTATGGCTACACCTTC

D: TRBD2
size: NA
J: TRBJ2-1
V: TRBV7-3
CDR3: CVVRQRAGGINEQFF
DNA: TGTGTCGTACGGCAACGAGCGGGAGGAATAAATGAGCAGTTCTTC

D: NA
size: many
J: TRBJ1-5
V: TRBV20-1
CDR3: CSASSSGRYSNQPQHF
DNA: TGCAGTGCTAGCTCCTCAGGACGGTATAGCAATCAGCCCCAGCATTTT

D: TRBD2
size: NA
J: TRBJ2-1
V: TRBV7-9
CDR3: CASSLPSGASLNEQFF
DNA: TGTGCCAGCAGCTTACCTAGCGGGGCGTCACTGAATGAGCAGTTCTTC

D: NA
size: NA
J: TRBJ2-5
V: TRBV7-2
CDR3: CASSGGPSGTQYF
DNA: TGTGCCAGCAGCGGGGGACCGTCAGGGACCCAGTACTTC

D: TRBD1
size: NA
J: TRBJ2-1
V: TRBV12-3/TRBV12-4
CDR3: CASSWDRGSYNEQFF
DNA: TGTGCCAGCAGTTGGGACAGGGGTTCCTACAATGAGCAGTTCTTC

D: NA
size: few
J: TRBJ2-7
V: TRBV13
CDR3: CASSMRYEQYF
DNA: TGTGCCAGCAGCATGAGGTACGAGCAGTACTTC

D: NA
size: NA
J: TRBJ2-3
V: TRBV7-8
CDR3: CASSLAGKRTDTQYF
DNA: TGTGCCAGCAGCTTAGCCGGGAAACGAACAGATACGCAGTATTTT

D: NA
size: NA
J: TRBJ2-7
V: TRBV9
CDR3: CASSPGGGFYEQYF
DNA: TGTGCCAGCAGCCCCGGGGGCGGGTTCTACGAGCAGTACTTC

D: TRBD2
size: NA
J: TRBJ2-7
V: TRBV29-1
CDR3: CSVEVGWVTSGRNHEQYF
DNA: TGCAGCGTTGAAGTTGGGTGGGTGACTAGCGGGAGGAACCACGAGCAGTACTTC

D: NA
size: few
J: TRBJ2-7
V: TRBV7-9
CDR3: CASSLKSSYEQYF
DNA: TGTGCCAGCAGCTTGAAGAGCTCCTACGAGCAGTACTTC

D: TRBD2
size: many
J: TRBJ2-1
V: TRBV7-3
CDR3: CASSPSGGTLREQFF
DNA: TGTGCCAGCAGTCCCAGCGGGGGGACACTACGGGAGCAGTTCTTC

D: TRBD1
size: NA
J: TRBJ1-6
V: TRBV4-1
CDR3: CASSQAAINRGTPLHF
DNA: TGCGCCAGCAGCCAAGCCGCGATAAACAGGGGTACACCCCTCCACTTT

D: TRBD1
size: NA
J: TRBJ1-5
V: TRBV24-1
CDR3: CATQGAELSNQPQHF
DNA: TGTGCCACTCAGGGGGCAGAACTTAGCAATCAGCCCCAGCATTTT

D: TRBD1
size: few
J: TRBJ1-4
V: TRBV30
CDR3: CAWSPGTGYEKLFF
DNA: TGTGCCTGGAGTCCCGGGACAGGGTATGAAAAACTGTTTTTT

D: NA
size: few
J: TRBJ1-1
V: TRBV12-5
CDR3: CASGLVLQPGMNTEAFF
DNA: TGTGCTAGTGGTTTGGTGTTACAGCCTGGCATGAACACTGAAGCTTTCTTT

D: NA
size: few
J: TRBJ2-1
V: TRBV7-7
CDR3: CAPNEQFF
DNA: TGTGCTCCAAATGAGCAGTTCTTC

D: TRBD2
size: few
J: TRBJ2-3
V: TRBV3-1
CDR3: CASSQVGRAATDTQYF
DNA: TGTGCCAGCAGCCAAGTCGGGAGGGCCGCTACAGATACGCAGTATTTT

D: TRBD2
size: few
J: TRBJ2-1
V: TRBV11-2
CDR3: CASSAKTSGGAIEQFF
DNA: TGTGCCAGCAGCGCCAAGACTAGCGGGGGGGCGATTGAGCAGTTCTTC

D: NA
size: few
J: TRBJ2-4
V: TRBV5-1
CDR3: CASSKGQGWSDIQYF
DNA: TGCGCCAGCAGCAAGGGGCAGGGATGGTCGGACATTCAGTACTTC

D: NA
size: NA
J: TRBJ2-7
V: TRBV14
CDR3: CASSQASAVSYEQYF
DNA: TGTGCCAGCAGCCAAGCGTCGGCAGTCTCCTACGAGCAGTACTTC

D: NA
size: few
J: TRBJ2-6
V: TRBV4-2
CDR3: CASSQRGEWTDGSQSGANVLTF
DNA: TGTGCCAGCAGCCAGAGAGGTGAGTGGACAGACGGATCCCAGTCTGGGGCCAACGTCCTGACTTTC

D: NA
size: NA
J: TRBJ1-1
V: TRBV7-9
CDR3: CASSLWLEGAFF
DNA: TGTGCCAGCAGCTTGTGGCTTGAGGGCGCTTTCTTT

D: TRBD2
size: NA
J: TRBJ2-3
V: TRBV6-2/TRBV6-3
CDR3: CASRSTTSGRRRDTQYF
DNA: TGTGCCAGCAGATCGACGACTAGCGGGAGAAGGAGAGATACGCAGTATTTT

D: NA
size: few
J: TRBJ2-7
V: TRBV19
CDR3: CASSSRWVEYEQYF
DNA: TGTGCCAGTAGTTCCCGGTGGGTGGAGTACGAGCAGTACTTC

D: NA
size: NA
J: TRBJ2-7
V: TRBV7-9
CDR3: CASSLVGWAYEQYF
DNA: TGTGCCAGCAGCTTAGTGGGCTGGGCCTACGAGCAGTACTTC

D: TRBD1
size: few
J: TRBJ1-2
V: TRBV5-1
CDR3: CASAPTGGKTGGYTF
DNA: TGCGCCAGCGCACCCACAGGGGGGAAAACGGGTGGCTACACCTTC

D: TRBD1
size: many
J: TRBJ2-3
V: TRBV4-1
CDR3: CASSRDSSTDTQYF
DNA: TGCGCCAGCAGCCGGGACAGTAGCACAGATACGCAGTATTTT

D: NA
size: few
J: TRBJ1-2
V: TRBV6-5
CDR3: CASSYSIDRWSYGYTF
DNA: TGTGCCAGCAGTTACTCGATAGATCGATGGAGCTATGGCTACACCTTC

D: NA
size: few
J: TRBJ2-2
V: TRBV3-1
CDR3: CASSPMFGGFGELFF
DNA: TGTGCCAGCAGCCCCATGTTCGGGGGTTTCGGGGAGCTGTTTTTT

D: TRBD1
size: once
J: TRBJ1-1
V: TRBV4-1
CDR3: CASSHRDRGPEAFF
DNA: TGCGCCAGCAGCCACCGCGACAGGGGGCCTGAAGCTTTCTTT

D: TRBD1
size: few
J: TRBJ2-3
V: TRBV7-9
CDR3: CASSGTDPNTQYF
DNA: TGTGCCAGCAGCGGGACAGACCCCAATACGCAGTATTTT

D: TRBD2
size: few
J: TRBJ2-2
V: TRBV15
CDR3: CATSRVTSGFTGELFF
DNA: TGTGCCACCAGCAGAGTAACTAGCGGATTCACCGGGGAGCTGTTTTTT

D: NA
size: NA
J: TRBJ1-2
V: TRBV20-1
CDR3: CSAPAVVDGYTF
DNA: TGCAGTGCCCCGGCCGTGGTGGATGGCTACACCTTC

D: NA
size: NA
J: TRBJ1-4
V: TRBV20-1
CDR3: CSASLDGITNEKLFF
DNA: TGCAGTGCTAGTTTGGACGGAATAACTAATGAAAAACTGTTTTTT

D: TRBD2
size: few
J: TRBJ2-3
V: TRBV20-1
CDR3: CSARRLGGLAGGDTQYF
DNA: TGCAGTGCCAGGAGACTAGGCGGACTAGCGGGGGGTGATACGCAGTATTTT

D: NA
size: NA
J: TRBJ1-2
V: TRBV5-5
CDR3: CASSLEEGRSHGYTF
DNA: TGTGCCAGCAGCTTGGAAGAGGGTAGATCGCATGGCTACACCTTC

D: TRBD2
size: NA
J: TRBJ2-1
V: TRBV7-3
CDR3: CASSPLGGLAGANEQFF
DNA: TGTGCCAGCAGCCCCCTCGGTGGACTAGCGGGAGCCAATGAGCAGTTCTTC

D: NA
size: NA
J: TRBJ2-7
V: TRBV29-1
CDR3: CSVAGDGSSYEQYF
DNA: TGCAGCGTTGCCGGGGACGGCAGCTCCTACGAGCAGTACTTC

D: NA
size: few
J: TRBJ2-2
V: TRBV18
CDR3: CASSPGKNTGELFF
DNA: TGTGCCAGCTCTCCGGGCAAGAACACCGGGGAGCTGTTTTTT